One and the same sample provided the 15 T cell receptor beta chains below, sequenced in a study of blood T cell repertoires in COVID-19. Profiling relied on immunoSEQ multiplex PCR, and the TCRdb table lists in-frame clones only, not all of them. Of roughly 100,000 clones listed, around nine tenths were seen once; the top ten hold about 5%. The sequenced sample consisted of peripheral blood. Receptors were obtained from an elderly woman with active COVID-19.

The V call is TRBV4-3, the J call TRBJ2-7, with D maybe TRBD2 (6 bases). The length of the CDR3 is 14 residues. CDR1 is LGHNA and CDR2 is YSLEER in the germline V gene. V dropped 0 bases and J dropped 5 bases, with 11 bases sitting between them. CDR3 protein: CASSQDRRVHEQYF. The CDR3 region has the DNA TGCGCCAGCAGCCAAGATCGGAGGGTCCACGAGCAGTACTTC.

This clone is a singleton in its sample. The rearrangement links TRBV28 to TRBJ2-5; possible D gene TRBD1, 6 bases. The V gene's germline CDR1 is MDHEN and CDR2 SYDVKM. V was trimmed by 5 bases and J by 5 bases, leaving 12 bases between them. The CDR3 extends over 13 amino acids. Written as DNA, the CDR3 is TGTGCCAGCAGTAAAACAGGGCTGGAGACCCAGTACTTC. It codes for CASSKTGLETQYF.

The chain joins TRBV3-1 (or the pseudogene TRBV3-2) to TRBJ2-3, with D maybe TRBD1 (6 bases). Trimming pared 1 base from V and 6 bases from J, leaving 20 bases between. Germline V gives CDR1 LGHDT, CDR2 YNNKEL (reference sequence). There are 17 residues in the CDR3. The CDR3 nucleotides are TGTGCCAGCAGCCAAGGATGGAAAGGGGGTCTAGGGGATACGCAGTATTTT. Translation gives CASSQGWKGGLGDTQYF.

The CDR3 sequence is CASSLQTDTQYF. The CDR3 DNA sequence: TGCGCCAGCAGCTTACAGACAGATACGCAGTATTTT. The chain recombines TRBV5-1 with TRBJ2-3; no definite D call. Trimming took 2 bases from V and 3 from J, leaving 4 bases between them. The CDR3 loop spans 12 amino acids. Germline lookup yields CDR1 SGHRS and CDR2 YFSETQ.

The J gene is TRBJ2-1, the V gene TRBV11-2; D not certain. The V end was cut by 7 bases, the J end by 0 bases, with 10 bases between. CDR1 is SGHAT and CDR2 is FQNNGV in the germline V gene. The CDR3 spans 14 residues. The CDR3 protein is CASTRPSSYNEQFF. The CDR3 region has the DNA TGTGCCAGCACTCGCCCGAGCTCCTACAATGAGCAGTTCTTC.

The rearrangement joins TRBV5-6 to TRBJ2-4; TRBD1 matches 9 bases. Looked up from germline, CDR1 is SGHDT and CDR2 is YYEEEE. This CDR3 is 14 amino acids long. Losses at the gene ends were 5 bases for V and 6 bases for J; bases not matched to a gene: 6. For the CDR3, the DNA is TGTGCCAGCAGACCGTGGGACAGGGTAAACATTCAGTACTTC. Translating gives CASRPWDRVNIQYF.

V usage is TRBV19 and J usage is TRBJ2-3; 7 positions agree with TRBD2. With V trimmed by 3 bases and J by 1 base, 7 bases remained unmatched. Germline loops: CDR1 LNHDA, CDR2 SQIVND (reference sequence). The CDR3 sequence is 16 residues long. The CDR3 sequence is CASSIETGGGTDTQYF. In nucleotides, the CDR3 is TGTGCCAGTAGTATCGAGACGGGGGGAGGCACAGATACGCAGTATTTT.

This clone is a singleton in its sample. The chain joins TRBV28 to TRBJ2-7; the D gene is possibly TRBD1 (5 bases). Germline CDR1 is MDHEN and CDR2 is SYDVKM. This CDR3 region has 16 residues. Trimming took 1 base from V and 4 from J, leaving 17 bases between them. The CDR3 spells CASSLFRTGLGYEQYF. In DNA, the CDR3 is TGTGCCAGCAGTTTATTCAGAACAGGTTTGGGGTACGAGCAGTACTTC.

This clone has only one observation. The V call is TRBV6-5, the J call TRBJ2-5; possibly TRBD2 for D (6 bases). Looked up from germline, CDR1 is MNHEY and CDR2 is SVGAGI. The CDR3 consists of 15 residues. Trimming left V 0 bases short and J 0 bases short, with 8 bases between. CDR3 DNA: TGTGCCAGCAGTTACTCTGCGGGGTACCAAGAGACCCAGTACTTC. It is translated as CASSYSAGYQETQYF.

The chain carries TRBV10-3 and TRBJ2-5; maybe TRBD1 (6 bases). The germline gives CDR1 ENHRY, CDR2 SYGVKD. The ends were cut back, 4 bases at V and 4 bases at J, with 13 bases in the middle. CDR3 length equals 14 residues. The CDR3 region is CAISGTDGVETQYF. CDR3 in DNA: TGTGCCATCAGTGGGACAGATGGCGTAGAGACCCAGTACTTC.

This chain joins TRBV7-3 and TRBJ2-3; 9 bases are shared with TRBD2. The CDR3 consists of 16 residues. Per the germline V gene, CDR1 is SGHTA and CDR2 is FQGTGA. V shed 4 bases and J 2 bases; nucleotides not matched to a gene: 7. CDR3 DNA: TGTGCCAGCAGCTCTTTAGCGGGAGCGAACACAGATACGCAGTATTTT. Translating it yields CASSSLAGANTDTQYF.

The sample holds one count of this clone. The chain couples TRBV30 to TRBJ2-3; 9 bases line up with TRBD2. V was pared by 4 bases and J by 1 base, with 6 bases of the junction left unmatched. The CDR3 length is 15 residues. Germline loops: CDR1 GTSNPN, CDR2 SVGIG (reference sequence). CDR3 DNA: TGTGCCTGGACTCTGGGCGGGGGGGGCACAGATACGCAGTATTTT. Translating it yields CAWTLGGGGTDTQYF.

The CDR3 loop is CASAGISYNSPLHF. CDR3 DNA: TGTGCCTCTGCCGGGATCTCCTATAATTCACCCCTCCACTTT. The J gene is TRBJ1-6, the V gene TRBV30; no clear D gene. The germline V gene has CDR1 GTSNPN and CDR2 SVGIG (reference sequence). The germline V and J ends were trimmed by 7 bases and 0 bases, with 10 bases remaining between them. CDR3 length: 14 amino acids.

This chain joins TRBV6-6 and TRBJ1-4, with D tentatively TRBD1 (5 bases). Germline values: CDR1 MNHNY, CDR2 SVGAGI (reference sequence). Trimming removed 2 bases from V and 8 bases from J, with 15 bases in between. This CDR3 comprises 15 residues. In DNA, the CDR3 is TGTGCCAGCAGTTACCCCCTAAAGGGGTGGGAAAAACTGTTTTTT. Protein sequence: CASSYPLKGWEKLFF.

The rearrangement links TRBV9 to TRBJ2-6; D remains unclear. The CDR3 runs to 14 residues. The V gene lost 4 bases and the J gene lost 3 bases, with 8 bases spanning the gap. Per germline, CDR1 SGDLS and CDR2 YYNGEE. The DNA of the CDR3 is TGTGCCAGCAGCCTTCGCAGTGGGGCCAACGTCCTGACTTTC. It is translated as CASSLRSGANVLTF. The full variable domain, its missing parts supplied by reference TRBV9 and TRBJ2-6, is DSGVTQTPKHLITATGQRVTLRCSPRSGDLSVYWYQQSLDQGLQFLIQYYNGEERAKGNILERFSAQQFPDLHSELNLSSLELGDSALYFCASSLRSGANVLTFGAGSRLTVL.